The table lists the clone carrying this T cell receptor beta chain with a count of one. Per the original data handling: Estimation of nucleated cell counts relied on the amplification of reference gene primers. Data came from immunoSEQ multiplex PCR; TCRdb stores just in-frame clones and leaves some out. The DNA gave D and trimming, while V, J and clone size come from that table. The repertoire holds under 200,000 clones, with 75% to 85% as singletons. The sample is drawn from a study of blood T cell repertoires in COVID-19. Study-wide background: Sites in the United States, Italy and Spain provided acute and convalescent COVID-19 samples. T cells, B-cell-depleted T cells, or PBMCs provided the cDNA or gDNA that served as material.

This CDR3 contains 18 residues. V gave up 5 bases and J gave up 7 bases, with 30 bases separating them. Germline CDR1 and CDR2: MNHEY and SMNVEV (reference sequence). The sample taken for sequencing was peripheral blood. This receptor was taken from a human donor in a cohort sampled during active COVID-19. This chain connects TRBV27 to TRBJ2-7, with D possibly being TRBD1 (6 bases). The CDR3 sequence: CASSPASPGHPYVGEQYF. The CDR3 DNA sequence: TGTGCCAGCAGTCCCGCCTCTCCGGGACATCCCTATGTGGGTGAGCAGTACTTC.